The rows below give T cell receptor beta chains drawn from one sample of a study of T-cell reconstitution after alpha-beta-depleted transplantation in children. In TCRdb, the PCR reads were re-called with MiXCR into one record per CDR3 protein. The table records more than 400,000 distinct CDR3 sequences, roughly 10% of them present only once. This specimen was PBMCs, mostly from graft donor cells, taken 180 days after TCRalphabeta/CD19-depleted stem cell transplant. Receptors originate from a female patient aged 2 to 10 who had a stem cell transplant for aplastic anemia, so the T cells may come from the graft donor. Each CDR3 is given with its conserved first and last residue. The D gene is left open where the match is weak. A row's size may be missing; if present it is once, few, many or a size class.

D	V	J	size	CDR3	DNA
TRBD2	TRBV29-1	TRBJ2-7	NA	CSVAGGRRSEQYF	TGCAGCGTGGCGGGGGGGCGTCGTTCCGAGCAGTACTTC
TRBD1	TRBV20-1	TRBJ2-7	many	CSARVPGQGPSYEQYF	TGCAGTGCTAGAGTTCCAGGACAGGGGCCCTCCTACGAGCAGTACTTC
TRBD1	TRBV28	TRBJ2-6	NA	CASSSPGQGSLTGANVLTF	TGTGCCAGCAGTTCCCCTGGACAGGGGAGTCTAACTGGGGCCAACGTCCTGACTTTC
NA	TRBV11-3	TRBJ2-1	NA	CASIVSWYEQFF	TGTGCCAGCATCGTATCGTGGTATGAGCAGTTCTTC
TRBD2	TRBV15	TRBJ2-1	few	CATSSPLAGPYNEQFF	TGTGCCACCAGCAGTCCCCTAGCGGGTCCGTACAATGAGCAGTTCTTC
NA	TRBV14	TRBJ2-1	few	CASSQSLPRGQFF	TGTGCCAGCAGCCAATCCCTTCCCCGTGGGCAGTTCTTC
NA	TRBV28	TRBJ2-7	NA	CASSQSPAYEQYF	TGTGCCAGCAGCCAAAGTCCGGCCTACGAGCAGTACTTC
TRBD1	TRBV12-3/TRBV12-4	TRBJ2-3	many	CASSATPGQGSDTQYF	TGTGCCAGCAGTGCTACCCCGGGACAGGGGAGCGATACGCAGTATTTT
NA	TRBV11-3	TRBJ2-3	few	CASSNSWTDTQYF	TGTGCCAGCAGCAACTCGTGGACAGATACGCAGTATTTT
NA	TRBV12-3/TRBV12-4	TRBJ2-1	NA	CASSWGVSSCNEQFF	TGTGCCAGCAGTTGGGGCGTAAGCTCCTGCAATGAGCAGTTCTTC
NA	TRBV15	TRBJ2-2	few	CATSRDVPAGELFF	TGTGCCACCAGCAGAGATGTCCCTGCCGGGGAGCTGTTTTTT
NA	TRBV11-1	TRBJ2-1	few	CASSRGLINEQFF	TGTGCCAGCAGCCGGGGACTTATCAATGAGCAGTTCTTC
TRBD1	TRBV5-1	TRBJ1-5	few	CASSLLAGGDQPQHF	TGCGCCAGCAGCTTGTTGGCAGGGGGCGATCAGCCCCAGCATTTT
TRBD1	TRBV5-1	TRBJ2-3	NA	CASSLGQGLTDTQYF	TGCGCCAGCAGCTTGGGACAGGGCCTCACAGATACGCAGTATTTT
NA	TRBV20-1	TRBJ2-7	few	CSARDPGRGDDYEQYF	TGCAGTGCTAGAGATCCGGGACGGGGTGATGACTACGAGCAGTACTTC
TRBD1	TRBV19	TRBJ2-7	NA	CASSITGAYEQYF	TGTGCCAGTAGTATCACAGGGGCCTACGAGCAGTACTTC
NA	TRBV19	TRBJ1-1	few	CATRGVNTEAFF	TGTGCCACCCGAGGCGTGAACACTGAAGCTTTCTTT
TRBD1	TRBV4-3	TRBJ2-1	few	CASSHWTGAYNEQFF	TGCGCCAGCAGCCATTGGACAGGGGCCTACAATGAGCAGTTCTTC
NA	TRBV6-1	TRBJ1-1	NA	CASSGERGADTEAFF	TGTGCCAGCAGTGGGGAGAGGGGGGCGGACACTGAAGCTTTCTTT